Presented here are 16 T cell receptor beta chains from one specimen sequenced in a study of blood T cell repertoires in COVID-19. Clones were sequenced by immunoSEQ multiplex PCR, and TCRdb holds only the in-frame ones, with some missing. The sample holds more than 80,000 clones, less than 85% seen once. The source material was peripheral blood. These receptors were taken from an older woman with acute or convalescent COVID-19.

In this sample, this clone turned up a few times. The J gene is TRBJ1-4, the V gene TRBV6-6; weak D call: TRBD1 (5 bases). CDR3 length: 15 amino acids. Trimming left V 2 bases short and J 3 bases short, with 10 bases between. Germline V lookup: CDR1 MNHNY, CDR2 SVGAGI (reference sequence). CDR3 sequence: CASSYPGGANEKLFF. The CDR3, as DNA: TGTGCCAGCAGTTACCCGGGGGGGGCTAATGAAAAACTGTTTTTT.

The rearrangement joins TRBV30 to TRBJ2-7; 11 nucleotides agree with TRBD1. CDR1 and CDR2 from the germline V gene are GTSNPN and SVGIG (reference sequence). The trim removed 4 bases at V and 3 bases at J, leaving 5 bases unmatched. The CDR3 has 14 residues. The chain's CDR3 is CAWTPGTGGYEQYF. The CDR3 DNA is TGTGCCTGGACGCCTGGGACAGGGGGCTACGAGCAGTACTTC.

V is TRBV15 and J is TRBJ1-2, with D possibly being TRBD1 (5 bases). Trimming stripped 9 bases from V and 1 base from J, with 12 bases between. The CDR3 loop spans 13 amino acids. CDR1 and CDR2 from the germline V gene are LNHNV and YYDKDF (reference sequence). CDR3 nucleotides: TGTGCCACAGCTACAGGAATTAACTATGGCTACACCTTC. As protein: CATATGINYGYTF.

The V gene is TRBV7-9, the J gene TRBJ2-1, with a tentative D call TRBD2 (5 bases). V was clipped by 1 base and J by 0 bases, with 13 bases between them. CDR1 is SEHNR, CDR2 FQNEAQ, per germline (reference sequence). This CDR3 spans 17 amino acids. DNA of the CDR3: TGTGCCAGCAGCTTAGTCGGGTCGGGGTACTCCTACAATGAGCAGTTCTTC. It is translated as CASSLVGSGYSYNEQFF. The whole variable domain, filled in from reference TRBV7-9 and TRBJ2-1, reads DTGVSQNPRHKITKRGQNVTFRCDPISEHNRLYWYRQTLGQGPEFLTYFQNEAQLEKSRLLSDRFSAERPKGSFSTLEIQRTEQGDSAMYLCASSLVGSGYSYNEQFFGPGTRLTVL.

V usage is TRBV5-4 and J usage is TRBJ2-5; a possible D gene is TRBD2 (5 bases). This CDR3 has 15 amino acids. The germline V and J ends were trimmed by 4 bases and 1 base, with 14 bases remaining between them. CDR1 and CDR2 (germline): SGHNT, YYREEE (reference sequence). The CDR3 nucleotides read TGTGCCAGCAGCGTGGACTTCCACCCCCAAGAGACCCAGTACTTC. Amino acid sequence: CASSVDFHPQETQYF. Looking up the rest from reference TRBV5-4 and TRBJ2-5 gives the full variable domain: ETGVTQSPTHLIKTRGQQVTLRCSSQSGHNTVSWYQQALGQGPQFIFQYYREEENGRGNFPPRFSGLQFPNYSSELNVNALELDDSALYLCASSVDFHPQETQYFGPGTRLLVL.

The V gene is TRBV6-2 or TRBV6-3, the J gene TRBJ1-2; D call uncertain. The CDR3 is 13 residues long. V shed 4 bases and J shed 3 bases, with 9 bases lying between them. Germline V gene data show CDR1 as MNHEY and CDR2 as SVGEGT. CDR3 amino acids: CASSWNSYYGYTF. CDR3 nucleotides: TGTGCCAGCAGTTGGAACAGTTACTATGGCTACACCTTC.

In DNA form, the CDR3 reads TGCGCCAGCAGCTTGGCGGGGGACCTCGCCGGGGAGCTGTTTTTT. This translates into CASSLAGDLAGELFF. The rearrangement links TRBV5-1 to TRBJ2-2; tentative D call: TRBD2 (6 bases). This CDR3 contains 15 residues. V was clipped by 0 bases and J by 6 bases, with 12 bases between them. Germline CDR1 reads SGHRS; CDR2 reads YFSETQ.

The chain links TRBV18 to TRBJ1-5; TRBD1 matches 7 bases. The junction had 14 bases not matched to a gene; V was cut back by 3 bases and J by 6 bases. CDR3 length: 17 amino acids. CDR1 is KGHSH, CDR2 LQKENI, per germline. The CDR3, as DNA: TGTGCCAGCTCACCCAATGGAGGGGGCGCGGGGGGTCAGCCCCAGCATTTT. It specifies CASSPNGGGAGGQPQHF. The full variable domain, with the rest looked up from reference TRBV18 and TRBJ1-5, is NAGVMQNPRHLVRRRGQEARLRCSPMKGHSHVYWYRQLPEEGLKFMVYLQKENIIDESGMPKERFSAEFPKEGPSILRIQQVVRGDSAAYFCASSPNGGGAGGQPQHFGDGTRLSIL.

This clone was seen just once. V gene TRBV30 combines with J gene TRBJ2-3, with 8 bases aligning to TRBD2. Per germline, CDR1 GTSNPN and CDR2 SVGIG (reference sequence). The length of the CDR3 is 14 residues. The V and J ends lost 1 base and 3 bases, in that order; junction bases with no gene match: 3. CDR3 in amino acids: CAWSEAGVTDTQYF. In nucleotides, the CDR3 is TGTGCCTGGAGTGAAGCGGGAGTTACAGATACGCAGTATTTT.

The J gene is TRBJ1-1, the V gene TRBV6-5; no firm D call. Germline V gene data show CDR1 as MNHEY and CDR2 as SVGAGI. The V end was cut by 6 bases, the J end by 3 bases, with 11 bases between. CDR3 size: 13 residues. The CDR3 nucleotides read TGTGCCAGCAGAGGGAGGGTTGACACTGAAGCTTTCTTT. Its protein is CASRGRVDTEAFF.

Comments on this clone: The sample carries other DNA sequences with the same CDR3. The chain couples TRBV2 to TRBJ1-5; 11 bases align to TRBD1. Germline CDR1 SNHLY, CDR2 FYNNEI. The CDR3 length is 14 residues. Trimming at V came to 6 bases and at J to 5 bases, leaving 3 bases not matched to a gene. The CDR3 is CASSGQGADQPQHF. In DNA, the CDR3 is TGTGCCAGCAGCGGACAGGGGGCGGATCAGCCCCAGCATTTT.

The V call is TRBV6-4, the J call TRBJ1-2, with 7 bases lining up with TRBD1. This CDR3 is 15 amino acids long. The V gene end was trimmed by 6 bases and the J gene end by 0 bases; junction bases not matched to a gene: 7. From germline, CDR1 is MRHNA and CDR2 SNTAGT. The CDR3 protein is CASSWDSQANYGYTF. CDR3 DNA: TGTGCCAGCAGCTGGGACAGTCAAGCTAACTATGGCTACACCTTC.

The J gene is TRBJ1-1, the V gene TRBV24-1; D is ambiguous. The germline gives CDR1 KGHDR, CDR2 SFDVKD. This CDR3 has 10 amino acids. Trimming took off 11 bases at V and 6 bases at J, with 9 bases between the two ends. CDR3 region: CANPGAEAFF. Written as DNA, the CDR3 is TGTGCCAATCCCGGAGCTGAAGCTTTCTTT.

The count of this clone is one. The chain joins TRBV9 to TRBJ1-2, with 9 bases that match TRBD1. This CDR3 is 16 amino acids long. Germline CDR1 reads SGDLS; CDR2 reads YYNGEE. The V and J ends lost 0 bases and 4 bases, in that order; junction bases with no gene match: 7. CDR3 sequence reads: CASSVAGQGRPYGYTF. CDR3 DNA sequence: TGTGCCAGCAGCGTAGCCGGACAGGGGAGACCCTATGGCTACACCTTC.

This clone was picked up a small number of times. The genes are TRBV3-1 (or the pseudogene TRBV3-2) and TRBJ1-6; 7 nucleotides line up with TRBD1. J was trimmed by 6 bases and V by 1 base; bases with no gene match: 3. Germline CDR1 and CDR2: LGHDT and YNNKEL (reference sequence). This CDR3 contains 15 residues. The CDR3 here is CASSQVWDSNSPLHF. CDR3 DNA sequence: TGTGCCAGCAGCCAAGTCTGGGACAGTAATTCACCCCTCCACTTT.

This chain uses TRBV3-1 (or the pseudogene TRBV3-2) with TRBJ1-2, with D maybe TRBD1 (6 bases). Germline-derived CDR1 and CDR2 are LGHDT and YNNKEL (reference sequence). This CDR3 comprises 15 residues. V lost 3 bases, J lost 1 base, and 12 bases lay in between. The DNA of the CDR3 is TGTGCCAGCAGCCATTTCGGACAGATTAACTATGGCTACACCTTC. This codes for CASSHFGQINYGYTF.